The 30 T cell receptor beta chains below come from one sample, sequenced in a study of CD8+CD57+ T cells in acquired aplastic anemia. TCR beta VDJ combinations and CDR3 sequences were profiled from genomic DNA. From the reads, TCRdb called clonotypes with MiXCR, one entry per CDR3 protein. The sample consists of tens of thousands of distinct CDR3 sequences, roughly three quarters of them appearing once. The sample was sorted CD4+, CD8+, or CD8+CD57+ T cells (not recorded which) from PBMCs. These receptors were taken from a human donor in good health, serving as a control.

The chain links TRBV29-1 to TRBJ1-2; possibly TRBD1 for D (6 bases). The germline gives CDR1 SQVTM, CDR2 ANQGSEA. CDR3 length: 12 amino acids. The V gene lost 6 bases and the J gene lost 7 bases, with 15 bases spanning the gap. CDR3 DNA sequence: TGCAGCGTGAAGGAGGGGGTGGTTGGCTACACCTTC. Its protein product is CSVKEGVVGYTF.

V is TRBV4-2 and J is TRBJ2-7; TRBD2 matches 8 bases. Germline V gene sequence: CDR1 LGHNA, CDR2 YNFKEQ. The CDR3 is 15 amino acids. V lost 6 bases to trimming and J lost 7 bases; unmatched junction nucleotides: 14. CDR3 DNA: TGTGCCAGCAGTCCTAGTTCGGGACTAGAGGTTGAGCAGTACTTC. This gives the protein CASSPSSGLEVEQYF.

This chain joins TRBV27 and TRBJ1-2, with no clear D. The CDR3 extends over 13 amino acids. The germline CDR1 and CDR2 sequences are MNHEY and SMNVEV (reference sequence). V dropped 3 bases and J dropped 0 bases, with 5 bases sitting between them. The chain's CDR3 is CASSFSPNYGYTF. The CDR3 DNA reads TGTGCCAGCAGTTTTTCCCCTAACTATGGCTACACCTTC.

Details on this clonotype: The junction shows a germline mismatch at one end, possibly a read error. This chain links TRBV19 with TRBJ2-2; TRBD2 might be the D (6 bases). The germline gives CDR1 LNHDA, CDR2 SQIVND (reference sequence). The CDR3 totals 16 residues. CDR3 sequence reads: CASSIGGGTNTGELLF. CDR3 DNA sequence: TGTGCCAGTAGTATAGGGGGAGGCACGAACACCGGGGAGCTGCTTTTT.

The J gene is TRBJ1-2, the V gene TRBV29-1; D uncertain. The CDR3 is 12 residues long. Germline V gives CDR1 SQVTM, CDR2 ANQGSEA. The ends were cut back, 3 bases at V and 4 bases at J, with 9 bases in the middle. The DNA of the CDR3 is TGCAGCGTTGAGCGGGTGTCCTATGGCTACACCTTC. It codes for CSVERVSYGYTF.

J is TRBJ2-7 and V is TRBV2; possibly TRBD1 for D (6 bases). The CDR3 contains 14 residues. The V and J ends lost 6 bases and 6 bases respectively, with 18 bases between them. Germline V gives CDR1 SNHLY, CDR2 FYNNEI. CDR3 sequence: CASRNTGSKAEQYF. Here the CDR3 DNA reads TGTGCCAGCAGAAATACAGGGAGCAAGGCCGAGCAGTACTTC.

Comment on this clonotype: The CDR3 does not end in the conserved phenylalanine or tryptophan, so this is likely a read error. This chain uses TRBV29-1 with TRBJ1-2; D not resolved. Trimming shortened V by 2 bases and J by 7 bases, and 14 bases separated the two germline ends. In germline, CDR1 is SQVTM, CDR2 ANQGSEA. The CDR3 runs to 13 residues. DNA of the CDR3: TGCAGCGTTGAAAAGAGCCTAATGGGTGGCTACACCCTC. Protein product: CSVEKSLMGGYTL.

This chain uses TRBV7-6 with TRBJ2-5, with D tentatively TRBD2 (6 bases). V shed 5 bases and J shed 5 bases, with 12 bases lying between them. CDR1 is SGHVS, CDR2 FNYEAQ, per germline. The CDR3 is 13 residues long. The CDR3 is CASSPGGGETQYF. The DNA for the CDR3 is TGTGCCAGCAGCCCCGGGGGAGGTGAGACCCAGTACTTC.

This rearrangement joins TRBV30 to TRBJ1-5; no reliable D call. V lost 3 bases to trimming and J lost 3 bases, with 9 bases between them. CDR3 size: 13 residues. Germline lookup yields CDR1 GTSNPN and CDR2 SVGIG (reference sequence). For the CDR3, the DNA is TGTGCCTGGAGGAAACAGTACAATCAGCCCCAGCATTTT. Its protein product is CAWRKQYNQPQHF.

This chain uses TRBV10-3 with TRBJ1-5; D is undetermined. CDR1 is ENHRY, CDR2 SYGVKD, per germline. V dropped 0 bases and J dropped 6 bases, with 12 bases sitting between them. The CDR3 is 15 residues long. The CDR3 protein is CAISESRNEAQPQHF. The CDR3 DNA reads TGTGCCATCAGTGAGTCTAGGAATGAGGCTCAGCCCCAGCATTTT.

The rearrangement joins TRBV3-1 to TRBJ2-1; 11 positions match TRBD2. V shed 0 bases, J shed 5 bases, and the junction held 0 bases outside the gene matches. The CDR3 has 15 residues. CDR1 and CDR2 from the germline V gene are LGHDT and YNNKEL (reference sequence). CDR3 residues: CASSQDSGGDNEQFF. In DNA form, the CDR3 reads TGTGCCAGCAGCCAAGATAGCGGGGGGGACAATGAGCAGTTCTTC.

Only one count was recorded for this clonotype. The chain employs TRBV7-8 and TRBJ1-1, with D tentatively TRBD1 (5 bases). The CDR3 has 13 amino acids. Trimming took off 2 bases at V and 7 bases at J, with 11 bases between the two ends. In germline, CDR1 is SGHVS, CDR2 FQNEAQ. This chain's CDR3 is CASSLRLGGEAFF. For the CDR3, the DNA is TGTGCCAGCAGCTTAAGGCTCGGGGGTGAAGCTTTCTTT.

V is TRBV20-1 and J is TRBJ1-2; D is undetermined. CDR1 is DFQATT and CDR2 is SNEGSKA in the germline V gene (reference sequence). There are 14 residues in the CDR3. The V end was cut by 0 bases, the J end by 2 bases, with 10 bases between. CDR3 loop: CSARDPDGNYGYTF. CDR3 coding DNA: TGCAGTGCTAGAGATCCAGACGGGAACTATGGCTACACCTTC.

V and J are TRBV20-1 and TRBJ2-7, with 8 bases aligning to TRBD2. The CDR3 sequence is 14 residues long. Germline CDR1 and CDR2: DFQATT and SNEGSKA (reference sequence). After removal of 1 base from V and 6 bases from J, the junction contained 8 bases not matched to a gene. The CDR3 loop is CSARAGGDHREQYF. The CDR3 region has the DNA TGCAGTGCTAGAGCGGGGGGGGATCATCGCGAGCAGTACTTC.

This chain links TRBV9 with TRBJ2-3, with 12 nucleotides matching TRBD2. The CDR3 is 15 amino acids. With 1 base clipped from V and 11 bases from J, the junction kept 8 bases outside the gene matches. Germline CDR1 reads SGDLS; CDR2 reads YYNGEE. CDR3 sequence (DNA): TGTGCCAGCAGCGTACAGGGACTAGCGGGCAATGAGCAGTATTTT. Protein: CASSVQGLAGNEQYF.

This chain uses TRBV10-1 with TRBJ2-7; 11 nucleotides align to TRBD1. From germline, CDR1 is WNHNN and CDR2 SYGVQD (reference sequence). This CDR3 spans 14 amino acids. V shed 2 bases, J shed 5 bases, and the junction held 2 bases outside the gene matches. DNA of the CDR3: TGCGCCAGCAGTGAGGCGGGACAGGGGGACGAGCAGTACTTC. The encoded protein is CASSEAGQGDEQYF.

The chain uses TRBV29-1 and TRBJ2-1; a weak D match, TRBD1 (6 bases). V was cut by 0 bases and J by 8 bases, with 11 bases left in between. The CDR3 is 13 amino acids. CDR1 is SQVTM and CDR2 is ANQGSEA in the germline V gene. The CDR3 DNA sequence: TGCAGCGTTGAAGATCCCCCAGGGGATGAGCAGTTCTTC. This translates into CSVEDPPGDEQFF.

This clonotype was picked up one time. One end of the junction does not line up with germline, which may come from a read error. The chain recombines TRBV11-3 with TRBJ2-7; D is unclear. Germline loops: CDR1 SGHNT, CDR2 YENEEA. This CDR3 is built from 12 residues. The CDR3 DNA reads as TGTGCCAGTAGCTTAGAGAAGATGCAGCAGTACTTC. This sequence encodes CASSLEKMQQYF.

The rearrangement joins TRBV29-1 to TRBJ1-1; D call uncertain. This CDR3 spans 13 amino acids. Germline V CDR1 and CDR2: SQVTM, ANQGSEA. V lost 2 bases, J lost 1 base, and 8 bases lay in between. CDR3 DNA: TGCAGCGTTGAAATTCCTCCGAACACTGAAGCTTTCTTT. Translation: CSVEIPPNTEAFF. The variable domain in full, with the rest retrieved from reference TRBV29-1 and TRBJ1-1, is SAVISQKPSRDICQRGTSLTIQCQVDSQVTMMFWYRQQPGQSLTLIATANQGSEATYESGFVIDKFPISRPNLTFSTLTVSNMSPEDSSIYLCSVEIPPNTEAFFGQGTRLTVV.

This chain joins TRBV24-1 and TRBJ2-1; TRBD1 or TRBD2 may be the D gene (5 bases each). Looked up from germline, CDR1 is KGHDR and CDR2 is SFDVKD. Trimming took off 4 bases at V and 1 base at J, with 10 bases between the two ends. This CDR3 has 15 amino acids. The CDR3 nucleotides are TGTGCCACCAGTGACGGGGCGATTTCCTACAATGAGCAGTTCTTC. This codes for CATSDGAISYNEQFF.

This rearrangement joins TRBV24-1 to TRBJ2-3, with D unclear. CDR1 and CDR2 from the germline V gene are KGHDR and SFDVKD. Trimming took 4 bases from V and 2 from J, leaving 12 bases between them. CDR3 length: 15 amino acids. CDR3 nucleotide sequence: TGTGCCACCAGTGACCCCATTCAGCCCACAGATACGCAGTATTTT. It yields the protein CATSDPIQPTDTQYF.

In its sample, this clonotype was seen once. The chain employs TRBV2 and TRBJ2-7, with 8 nucleotides matching TRBD1. From germline, CDR1 is SNHLY and CDR2 FYNNEI. This CDR3 is 14 amino acids long. With V trimmed by 8 bases and J by 3 bases, 9 bases remained unmatched. The CDR3 DNA sequence: TGTGCCAGCCACGGACAGGGAGGACACTACGAGCAGTACTTC. Its protein product is CASHGQGGHYEQYF. The full variable domain, with the rest looked up from reference TRBV2 and TRBJ2-7, is EPEVTQTPSHQVTQMGQEVILRCVPISNHLYFYWYRQILGQKVEFLVSFYNNEISEKSEIFDDQFSVERPDGSNFTLKIRSTKLEDSAMYFCASHGQGGHYEQYFGPGTRLTVT.

The V and J genes are TRBV20-1 and TRBJ1-1, with a possible D match to TRBD1 (6 bases). CDR1 is DFQATT and CDR2 is SNEGSKA in the germline V gene (reference sequence). Trimming left V 3 bases short and J 3 bases short, with 11 bases between. The CDR3 is 13 residues long. In nucleotides, the CDR3 is TGCAGTGCTAGCCAGGGGCGAGACACTGAAGCTTTCTTT. Amino acid sequence: CSASQGRDTEAFF.

There are a few counts of this clonotype. V is TRBV10-3 and J is TRBJ2-1; 8 bases line up with TRBD2. The germline CDR1 and CDR2 sequences are ENHRY and SYGVKD. Unmatched junction bases numbered 5, after V lost 3 bases and J lost 4 bases. The CDR3 sequence is 15 residues long. The CDR3 reads CAISDRRGGYNEQFF. In DNA, the CDR3 is TGTGCCATCAGTGACCGCCGGGGGGGGTACAATGAGCAGTTCTTC.

The rearrangement links TRBV15 to TRBJ2-7; D might be TRBD1 or TRBD2, each matching 5 bases. Germline V gene sequence: CDR1 LNHNV, CDR2 YYDKDF (reference sequence). The CDR3 is 15 residues long. V was trimmed by 5 bases and J by 1 base, leaving 15 bases between them. The CDR3 sequence: CATSRGAQGSYEQYF. In DNA form, the CDR3 reads TGTGCCACCAGCCGAGGGGCCCAAGGATCCTACGAGCAGTACTTC. Based on the CDR3 plus reference TRBV15 and TRBJ2-7, the full variable domain is DAMVIQNPRYQVTQFGKPVTLSCSQTLNHNVMYWYQQKSSQAPKLLFHYYDKDFNNEADTPDNFQSRRPNTSFCFLDIRSPGLGDTAMYLCATSRGAQGSYEQYFGPGTRLTVT.

This chain links TRBV19 with TRBJ1-3; 9 nucleotides line up with TRBD1. This CDR3 comprises 13 residues. Germline lookup yields CDR1 LNHDA and CDR2 SQIVND (reference sequence). V lost 6 bases and J lost 8; bases outside the gene matches: 5. The CDR3 loop is CASRHGTGHTIYF. In DNA, the CDR3 is TGTGCCAGTAGACATGGGACAGGGCACACCATATATTTT.

The rearrangement links TRBV6-1 to TRBJ2-7; 13 nucleotides match TRBD2. With V trimmed by 6 bases and J by 2 bases, 7 bases remained unmatched. The CDR3 extends over 16 amino acids. Germline CDR1 is MNHNS and CDR2 is SASEGT. CDR3 nucleotide sequence: TGTGCCAGCAGAGGACTAGCGGGGGAGCTGCCCTACGAGCAGTACTTC. Its protein is CASRGLAGELPYEQYF.

The rearrangement uses TRBV15 and TRBJ2-3; the match to TRBD1 covers 10 bases. This CDR3 is 17 amino acids long. Germline loops: CDR1 LNHNV, CDR2 YYDKDF (reference sequence). V shed 1 base, J shed 2 bases, and the junction held 6 bases outside the gene matches. The CDR3 DNA reads as TGTGCCACCAGCAGAGCCTGGGGACAGGGGAACACAGATACGCAGTATTTT. Its protein product is CATSRAWGQGNTDTQYF.

This clonotype was seen more than once but under ten times. The V gene is TRBV19, the J gene TRBJ1-2; weak D call: TRBD1 (6 bases). Germline V gene lookup returns CDR1 LNHDA and CDR2 SQIVND (reference sequence). The CDR3 sequence is 13 residues long. V was cut by 8 bases and J by 4 bases, with 14 bases left in between. As DNA, the CDR3 is TGTGCCAGTGGAGCCGGGACAAGCTATGGCTACACCTTC. Encoded protein: CASGAGTSYGYTF.

Regarding this clonotype: One end of the junction is discordant with germline, which a read error may explain. The genes are TRBV4-3 and TRBJ1-4; 7 bases agree with TRBD1. CDR1 LGHNA and CDR2 YSLEER come from the germline V gene. The CDR3 has 16 amino acids. The CDR3 bases are TGCGCCAGCAGCCTTCACCGACAGGGCGGGAGAGAAAAACTGTTCTTT. This sequence encodes CASSLHRQGGREKLFF.